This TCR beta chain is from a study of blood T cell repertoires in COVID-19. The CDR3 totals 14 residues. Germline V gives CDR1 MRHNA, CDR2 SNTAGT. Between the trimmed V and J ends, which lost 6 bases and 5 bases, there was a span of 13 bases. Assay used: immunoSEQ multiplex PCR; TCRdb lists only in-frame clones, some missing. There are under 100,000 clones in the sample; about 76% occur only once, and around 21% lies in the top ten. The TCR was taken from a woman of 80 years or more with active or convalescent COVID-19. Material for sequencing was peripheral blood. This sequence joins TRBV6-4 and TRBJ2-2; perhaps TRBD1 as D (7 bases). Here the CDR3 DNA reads TGTGCCAGCAGCGGGACAGCGGGTACCGGGGAGCTGTTTTTT. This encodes CASSGTAGTGELFF.